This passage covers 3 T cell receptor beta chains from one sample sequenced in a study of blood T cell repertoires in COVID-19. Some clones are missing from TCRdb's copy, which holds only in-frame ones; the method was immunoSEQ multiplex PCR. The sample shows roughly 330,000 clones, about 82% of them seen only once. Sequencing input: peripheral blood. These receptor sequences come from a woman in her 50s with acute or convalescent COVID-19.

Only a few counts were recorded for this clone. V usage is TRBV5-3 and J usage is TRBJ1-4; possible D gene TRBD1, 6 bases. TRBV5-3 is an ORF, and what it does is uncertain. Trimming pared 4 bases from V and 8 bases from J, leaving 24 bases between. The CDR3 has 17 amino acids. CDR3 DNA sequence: TGTGCCAGAAGCATTCGACAGGCGCCTCAAGGAGCAGAAAAACTGTTTTTT. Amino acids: CARSIRQAPQGAEKLFF.

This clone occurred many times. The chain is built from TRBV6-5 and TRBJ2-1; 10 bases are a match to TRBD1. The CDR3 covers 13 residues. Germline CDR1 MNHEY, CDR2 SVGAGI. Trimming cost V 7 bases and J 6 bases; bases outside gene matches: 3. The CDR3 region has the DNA TGTGCCAGCACGGACAGGGGGTTCAATGAGCAGTTCTTC. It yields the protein CASTDRGFNEQFF.

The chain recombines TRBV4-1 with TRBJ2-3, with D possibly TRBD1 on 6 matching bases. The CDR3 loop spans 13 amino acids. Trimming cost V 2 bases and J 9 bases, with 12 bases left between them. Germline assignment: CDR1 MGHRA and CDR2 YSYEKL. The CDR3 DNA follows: TGCGCCAGCAGCCAAATCCCGACAGGAACGCAGTATTTT. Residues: CASSQIPTGTQYF.